This section outlines one T cell receptor beta chain sequence together with its context. The antigen is undetermined. TCRdb called the reads again in MiXCR, with one record for every CDR3 protein. The profile shows about 71,000 distinct CDR3 sequences, around 21% of them singletons. This entry belongs to a study of type 1 regulatory T cells. Study-wide context: An in vitro protocol generated T-allo10, a Tr1-enriched, alloantigen-specific CD4 T cell product. Study observations and caveats: Compared with non-type 1 regulatory T cells, type 1 regulatory T cells showed a more restricted TCR repertoire.

The CDR3 is made up of 16 amino acids. The V end was cut by 2 bases, the J end by 5 bases, with 18 bases between. The germline V gene encodes CDR1 SEHNR and CDR2 FQNEAQ (reference sequence). The sequenced sample consisted of cultured type 1 regulatory T (Tr1) cells, either the whole culture or a sorted fraction (not recorded which). This TCR was sampled from a human donor in good health. The genes are TRBV7-9 and TRBJ1-1; no firm D call. In nucleotides, the CDR3 is TGTGCCAGCAGCTTATCGTTGGTGCGGAGGGAAACTGAAGCTTTCTTT. Translated, it gives CASSLSLVRRETEAFF.